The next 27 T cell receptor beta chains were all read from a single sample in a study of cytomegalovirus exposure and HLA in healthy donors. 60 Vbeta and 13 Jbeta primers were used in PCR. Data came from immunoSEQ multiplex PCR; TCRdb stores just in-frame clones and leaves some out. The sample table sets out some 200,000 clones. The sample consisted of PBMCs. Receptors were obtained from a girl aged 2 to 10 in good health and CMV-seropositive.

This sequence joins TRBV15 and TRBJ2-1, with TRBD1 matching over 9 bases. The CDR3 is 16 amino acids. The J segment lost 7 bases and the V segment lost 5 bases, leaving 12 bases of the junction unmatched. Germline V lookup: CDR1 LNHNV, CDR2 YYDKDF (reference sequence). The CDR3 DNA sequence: TGTGCCACCAGCGTCTCAGCCGGGACAGGGCTGAATGAGCAGTTCTTC. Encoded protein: CATSVSAGTGLNEQFF. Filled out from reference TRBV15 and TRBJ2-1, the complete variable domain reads DAMVIQNPRYQVTQFGKPVTLSCSQTLNHNVMYWYQQKSSQAPKLLFHYYDKDFNNEADTPDNFQSRRPNTSFCFLDIRSPGLGDTAMYLCATSVSAGTGLNEQFFGPGTRLTVL.

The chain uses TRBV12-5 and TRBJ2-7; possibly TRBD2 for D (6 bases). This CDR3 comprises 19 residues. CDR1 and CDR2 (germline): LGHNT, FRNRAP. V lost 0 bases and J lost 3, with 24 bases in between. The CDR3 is CASGLVSYGGLGLIYEQYF. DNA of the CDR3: TGTGCTAGTGGTTTGGTATCGTACGGCGGATTGGGACTGATCTACGAGCAGTACTTC.

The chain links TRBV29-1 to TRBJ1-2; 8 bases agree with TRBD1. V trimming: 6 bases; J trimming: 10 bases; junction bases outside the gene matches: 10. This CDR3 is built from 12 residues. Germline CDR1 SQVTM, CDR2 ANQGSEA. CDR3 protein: CSVTDREWDYTF. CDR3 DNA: TGCAGCGTGACGGACAGGGAATGGGACTACACCTTC.

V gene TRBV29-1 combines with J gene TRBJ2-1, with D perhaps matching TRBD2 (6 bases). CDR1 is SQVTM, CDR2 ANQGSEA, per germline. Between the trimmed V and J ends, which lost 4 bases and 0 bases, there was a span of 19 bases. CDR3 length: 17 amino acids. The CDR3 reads CSVVSFVATSSYNEQFF. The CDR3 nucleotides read TGCAGCGTTGTCTCCTTCGTAGCGACTAGCTCCTACAATGAGCAGTTCTTC.

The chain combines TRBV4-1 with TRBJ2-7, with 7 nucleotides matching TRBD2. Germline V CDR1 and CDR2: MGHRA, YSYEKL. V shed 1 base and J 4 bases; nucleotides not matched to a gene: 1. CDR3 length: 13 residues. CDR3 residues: CASSQGLAYEQYF. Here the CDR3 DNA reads TGCGCCAGCAGCCAAGGACTAGCATACGAGCAGTACTTC.

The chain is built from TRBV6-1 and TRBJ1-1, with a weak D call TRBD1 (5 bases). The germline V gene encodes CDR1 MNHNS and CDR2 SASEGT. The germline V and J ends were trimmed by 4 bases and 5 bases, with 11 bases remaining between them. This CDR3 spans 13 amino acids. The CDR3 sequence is CASSATGGTEAFF. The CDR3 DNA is TGTGCCAGCAGTGCCACGGGGGGGACTGAAGCTTTCTTT.

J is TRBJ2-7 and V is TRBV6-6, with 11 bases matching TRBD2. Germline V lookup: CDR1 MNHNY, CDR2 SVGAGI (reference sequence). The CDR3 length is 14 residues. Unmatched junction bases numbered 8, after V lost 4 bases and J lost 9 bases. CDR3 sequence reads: CASSSASGRLGQYF. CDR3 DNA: TGTGCCAGCAGTTCAGCTAGCGGGAGGTTGGGGCAGTACTTC.

DNA of the CDR3: TGTGCCAGCAGGCACCTAGCATCTGAGCAGTTCTTC. It is translated as CASRHLASEQFF. The V gene is TRBV6-6, the J gene TRBJ2-1, with a possible D match to TRBD2 (5 bases). The CDR3 totals 12 residues. Trimming stripped 6 bases from V and 9 bases from J, with 12 bases between. CDR1 and CDR2 (germline): MNHNY, SVGAGI (reference sequence).

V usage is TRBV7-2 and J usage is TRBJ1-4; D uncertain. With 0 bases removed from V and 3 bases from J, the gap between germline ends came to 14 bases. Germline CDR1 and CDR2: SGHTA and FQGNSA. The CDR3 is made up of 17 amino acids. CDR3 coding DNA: TGTGCCAGCAGCTTAGCAGAGCCGGGGTCCCCTAATGAAAAACTGTTTTTT. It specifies CASSLAEPGSPNEKLFF.

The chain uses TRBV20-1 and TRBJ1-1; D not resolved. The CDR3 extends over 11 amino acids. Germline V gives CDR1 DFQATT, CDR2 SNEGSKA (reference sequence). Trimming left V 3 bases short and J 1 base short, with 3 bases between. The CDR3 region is CSASKNTEAFF. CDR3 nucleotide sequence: TGCAGTGCTAGCAAGAACACTGAAGCTTTCTTT.

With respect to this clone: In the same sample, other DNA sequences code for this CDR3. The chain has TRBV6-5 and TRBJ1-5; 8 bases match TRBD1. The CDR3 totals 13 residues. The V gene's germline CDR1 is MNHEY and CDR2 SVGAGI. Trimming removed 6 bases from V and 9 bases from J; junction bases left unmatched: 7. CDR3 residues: CASRKQGGGPQHF. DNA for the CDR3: TGTGCCAGCAGAAAACAGGGGGGCGGGCCCCAGCATTTT.

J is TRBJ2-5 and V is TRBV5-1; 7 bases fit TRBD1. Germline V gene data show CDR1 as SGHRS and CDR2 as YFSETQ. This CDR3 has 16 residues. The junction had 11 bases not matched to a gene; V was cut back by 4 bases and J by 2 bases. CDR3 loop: CASSPELGQLQETQYF. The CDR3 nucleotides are TGCGCCAGCAGCCCGGAACTGGGACAGTTACAAGAGACCCAGTACTTC.

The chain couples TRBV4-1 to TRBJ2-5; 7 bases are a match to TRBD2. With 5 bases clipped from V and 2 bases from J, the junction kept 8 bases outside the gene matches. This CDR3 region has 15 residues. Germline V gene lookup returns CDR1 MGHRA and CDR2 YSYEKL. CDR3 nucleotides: TGCGCCAGCAGCTACTCGGGGAGGGGACAAGAGACCCAGTACTTC. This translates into CASSYSGRGQETQYF.

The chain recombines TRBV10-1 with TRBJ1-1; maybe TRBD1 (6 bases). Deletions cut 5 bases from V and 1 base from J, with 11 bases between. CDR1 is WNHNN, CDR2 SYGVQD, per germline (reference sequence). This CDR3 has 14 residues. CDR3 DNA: TGCGCCAGCAGTTCGACAGGCACGAACACTGAAGCTTTCTTT. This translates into CASSSTGTNTEAFF.

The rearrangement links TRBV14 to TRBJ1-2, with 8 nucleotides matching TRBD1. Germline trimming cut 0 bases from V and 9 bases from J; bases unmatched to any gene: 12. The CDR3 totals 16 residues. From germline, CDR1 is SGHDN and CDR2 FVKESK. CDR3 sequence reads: CASSQDLGQVWRSYTF. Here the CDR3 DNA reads TGTGCCAGCAGCCAAGATCTGGGACAGGTATGGCGCAGCTACACCTTC.

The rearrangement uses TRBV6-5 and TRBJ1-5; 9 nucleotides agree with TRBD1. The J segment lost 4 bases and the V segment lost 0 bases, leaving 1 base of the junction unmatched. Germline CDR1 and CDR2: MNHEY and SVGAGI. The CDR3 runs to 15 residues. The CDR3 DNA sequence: TGTGCCAGCAGTTACTCCGGGACAGGGAATCAGCCCCAGCATTTT. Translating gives CASSYSGTGNQPQHF.

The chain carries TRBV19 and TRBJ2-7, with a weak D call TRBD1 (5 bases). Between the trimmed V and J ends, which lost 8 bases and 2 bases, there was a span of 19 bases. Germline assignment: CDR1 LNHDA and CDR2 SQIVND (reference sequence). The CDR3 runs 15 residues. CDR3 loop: CASGAATGGPYEQYF. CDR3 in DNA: TGTGCCAGTGGGGCAGCGACCGGCGGCCCCTACGAGCAGTACTTC.

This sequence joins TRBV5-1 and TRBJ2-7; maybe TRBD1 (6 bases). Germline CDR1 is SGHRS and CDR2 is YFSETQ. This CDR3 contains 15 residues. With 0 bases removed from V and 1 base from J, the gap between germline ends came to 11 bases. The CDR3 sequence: CASSLVLDRSYEQYF. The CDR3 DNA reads TGCGCCAGCAGCTTGGTTTTGGACAGATCCTACGAGCAGTACTTC.

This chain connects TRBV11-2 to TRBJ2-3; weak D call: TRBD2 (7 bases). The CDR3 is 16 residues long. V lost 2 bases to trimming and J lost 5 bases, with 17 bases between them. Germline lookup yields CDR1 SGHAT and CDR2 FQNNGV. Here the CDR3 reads CASSLRGWGGKDTQYF. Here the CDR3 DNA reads TGTGCCAGCAGCTTAAGGGGGTGGGGGGGGAAAGATACGCAGTATTTT. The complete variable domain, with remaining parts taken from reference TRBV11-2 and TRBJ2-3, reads EAGVAQSPRYKIIEKRQSVAFWCNPISGHATLYWYQQILGQGPKLLIQFQNNGVVDDSQLPKDRFSAERLKGVDSTLKIQPAKLEDSAVYLCASSLRGWGGKDTQYFGPGTRLTVL.

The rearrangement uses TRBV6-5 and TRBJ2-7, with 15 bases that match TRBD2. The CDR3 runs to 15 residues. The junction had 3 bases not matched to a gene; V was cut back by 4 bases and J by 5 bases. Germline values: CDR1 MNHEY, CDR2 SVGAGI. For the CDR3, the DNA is TGTGCCAGCAGTTCGGGACTAGCGGGAGGTAACGAGCAGTACTTC. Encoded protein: CASSSGLAGGNEQYF.

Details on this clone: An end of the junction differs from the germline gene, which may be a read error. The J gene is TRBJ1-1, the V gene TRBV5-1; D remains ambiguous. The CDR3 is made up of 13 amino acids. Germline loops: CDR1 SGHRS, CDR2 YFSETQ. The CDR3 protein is CASRLDADTEAFF. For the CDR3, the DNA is TGCGCCAGCAGATTGGACGCGGACACTGAAGCTTTCTTT.

The CDR3 bases are TGTGCCACCGGCAAGACTAGCGGCCGCCAAGAGACCCAGTACTTC. The encoded protein is CATGKTSGRQETQYF. This chain connects TRBV19 to TRBJ2-5; 9 nucleotides match TRBD2. Trimming at V came to 10 bases and at J to 1 base, leaving 10 bases not matched to a gene. Germline assignment: CDR1 LNHDA and CDR2 SQIVND (reference sequence). This CDR3 has 15 residues.

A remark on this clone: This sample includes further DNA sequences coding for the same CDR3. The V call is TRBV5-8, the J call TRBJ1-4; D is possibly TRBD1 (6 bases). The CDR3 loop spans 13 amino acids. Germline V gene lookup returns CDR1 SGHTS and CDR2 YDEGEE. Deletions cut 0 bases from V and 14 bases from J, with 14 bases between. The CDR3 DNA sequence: TGTGCCAGCAGCTTGGTGATGACAGGAAAGCTGTTTTTT. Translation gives CASSLVMTGKLFF.

Here the CDR3 reads CASSHSPSYEQYF. In DNA, the CDR3 is TGTGCCAGCAGTCACAGTCCCTCCTACGAGCAGTACTTC. The chain joins TRBV28 to TRBJ2-7; D gene ambiguous. The V end lost 5 bases, the J end lost 0 bases, and 8 bases lay between the germline ends. The CDR3 has 13 residues. Looked up from germline, CDR1 is MDHEN and CDR2 is SYDVKM.

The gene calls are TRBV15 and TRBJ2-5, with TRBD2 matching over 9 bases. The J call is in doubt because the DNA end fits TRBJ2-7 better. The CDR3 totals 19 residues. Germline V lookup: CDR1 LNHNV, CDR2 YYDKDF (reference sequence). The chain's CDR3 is CATSRDFGPRAGGPYEQYF. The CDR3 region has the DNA TGTGCCACCAGCAGAGATTTCGGGCCTAGAGCGGGAGGACCCTACGAGCAGTACTTC.

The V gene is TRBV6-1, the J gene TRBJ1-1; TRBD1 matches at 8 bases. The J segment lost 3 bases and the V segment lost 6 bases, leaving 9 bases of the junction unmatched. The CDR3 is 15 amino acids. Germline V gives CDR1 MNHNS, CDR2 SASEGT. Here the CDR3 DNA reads TGTGCCAGCAGCCGACAGGGGACTTTCGACACTGAAGCTTTCTTT. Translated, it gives CASSRQGTFDTEAFF.

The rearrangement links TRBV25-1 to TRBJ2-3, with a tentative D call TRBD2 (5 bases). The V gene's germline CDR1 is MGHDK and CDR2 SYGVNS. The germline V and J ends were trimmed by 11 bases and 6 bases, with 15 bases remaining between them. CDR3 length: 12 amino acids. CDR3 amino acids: CASGLRRDTQYF. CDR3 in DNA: TGTGCCTCGGGCCTCAGGAGGGATACGCAGTATTTT.